This TCR beta chain was profiled in a study of blood T cell repertoires in COVID-19. For the study at large: Italy, Spain and the United States were the sources of the convalescent and acute COVID-19 samples. Nucleic acid was either cDNA or gDNA, and it came from T cells, B-cell-depleted T cells, or PBMCs.

Per the study methods: Estimation of nucleated cell counts was performed using reference gene primer amplification. Assay used: immunoSEQ multiplex PCR; TCRdb lists only in-frame clones, some missing. The D gene and trimming were derived from the DNA, and the V and J assignments and clone size from that table. The profile shows 210,000 or so clones, around 80% of them singletons. Trimming removed 3 bases at V and 0 bases at J, with 13 bases between. CDR1 is SGHKS, CDR2 YYEKEE, per germline (reference sequence). This CDR3 is built from 15 residues. The chain recombines TRBV5-5 with TRBJ2-7, with unresolved D. Sequenced input: peripheral blood. The TCR originated in a human donor in a cohort sampled during active COVID-19. CDR3 amino acids: CASSWALGSSYEQYF. The CDR3 DNA sequence: TGTGCCAGCAGCTGGGCCCTCGGAAGCTCCTACGAGCAGTACTTC.